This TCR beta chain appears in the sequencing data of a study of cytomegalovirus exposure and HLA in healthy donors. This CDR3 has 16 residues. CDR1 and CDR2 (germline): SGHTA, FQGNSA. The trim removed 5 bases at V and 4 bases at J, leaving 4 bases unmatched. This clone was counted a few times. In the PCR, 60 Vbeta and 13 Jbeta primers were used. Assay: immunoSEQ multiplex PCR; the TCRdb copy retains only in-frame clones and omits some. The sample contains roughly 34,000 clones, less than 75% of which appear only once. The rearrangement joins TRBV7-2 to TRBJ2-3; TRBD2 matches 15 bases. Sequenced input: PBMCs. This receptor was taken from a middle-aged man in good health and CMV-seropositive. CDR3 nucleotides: TGTGCCAGCAGCCCCGGGACTAGCGGGGGGTCAGATACGCAGTATTTT. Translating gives CASSPGTSGGSDTQYF.